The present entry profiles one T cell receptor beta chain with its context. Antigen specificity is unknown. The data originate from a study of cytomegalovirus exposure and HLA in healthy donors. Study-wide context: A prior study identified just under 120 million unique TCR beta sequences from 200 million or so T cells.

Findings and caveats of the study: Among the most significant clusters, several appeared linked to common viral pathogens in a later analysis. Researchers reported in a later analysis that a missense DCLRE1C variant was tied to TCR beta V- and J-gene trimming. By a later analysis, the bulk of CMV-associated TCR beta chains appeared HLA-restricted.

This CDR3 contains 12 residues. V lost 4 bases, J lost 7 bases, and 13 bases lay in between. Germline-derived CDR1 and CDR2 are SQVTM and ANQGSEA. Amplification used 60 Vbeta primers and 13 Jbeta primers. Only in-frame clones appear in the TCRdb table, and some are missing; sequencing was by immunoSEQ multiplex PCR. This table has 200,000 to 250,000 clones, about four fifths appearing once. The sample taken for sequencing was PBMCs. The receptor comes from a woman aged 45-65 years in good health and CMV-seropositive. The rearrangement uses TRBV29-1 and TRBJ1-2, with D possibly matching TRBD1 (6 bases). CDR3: CSVGGQSGGYTF. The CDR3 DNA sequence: TGCAGCGTTGGCGGACAGTCAGGTGGCTACACCTTC.